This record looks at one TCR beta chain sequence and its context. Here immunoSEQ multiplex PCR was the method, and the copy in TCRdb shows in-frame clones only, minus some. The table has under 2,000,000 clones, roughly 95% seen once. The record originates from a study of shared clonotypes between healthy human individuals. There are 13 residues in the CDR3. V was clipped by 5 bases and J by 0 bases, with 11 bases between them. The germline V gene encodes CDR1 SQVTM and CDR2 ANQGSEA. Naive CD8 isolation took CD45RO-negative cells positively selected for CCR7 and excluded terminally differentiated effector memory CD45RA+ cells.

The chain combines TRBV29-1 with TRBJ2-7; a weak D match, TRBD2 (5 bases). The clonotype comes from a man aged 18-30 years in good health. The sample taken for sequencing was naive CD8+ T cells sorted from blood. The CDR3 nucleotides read TGCAGCGTTCAGAGGGCGAACTCCTACGAGCAGTACTTC. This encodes CSVQRANSYEQYF.